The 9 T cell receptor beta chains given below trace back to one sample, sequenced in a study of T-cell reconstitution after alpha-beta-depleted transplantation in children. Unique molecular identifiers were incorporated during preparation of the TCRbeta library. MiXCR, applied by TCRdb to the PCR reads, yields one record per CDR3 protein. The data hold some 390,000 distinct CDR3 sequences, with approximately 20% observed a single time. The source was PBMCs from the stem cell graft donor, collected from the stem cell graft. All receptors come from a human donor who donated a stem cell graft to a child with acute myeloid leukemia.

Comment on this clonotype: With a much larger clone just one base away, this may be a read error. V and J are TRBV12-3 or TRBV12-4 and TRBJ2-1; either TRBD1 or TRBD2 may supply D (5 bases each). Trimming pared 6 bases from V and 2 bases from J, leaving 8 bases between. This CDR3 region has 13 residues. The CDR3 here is CASSWDPYNEQFF. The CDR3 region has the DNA TGTGCCAGCAGCTGGGACCCCTACAATGAGCAGTTCTTC.

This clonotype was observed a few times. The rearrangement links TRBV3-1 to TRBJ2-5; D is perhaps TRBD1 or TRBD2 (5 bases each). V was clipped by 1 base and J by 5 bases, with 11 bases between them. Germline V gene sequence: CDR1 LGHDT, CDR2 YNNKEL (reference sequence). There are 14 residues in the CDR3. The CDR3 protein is CASSQASWGETQYF. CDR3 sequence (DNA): TGTGCCAGCAGCCAAGCGAGCTGGGGGGAGACCCAGTACTTC.

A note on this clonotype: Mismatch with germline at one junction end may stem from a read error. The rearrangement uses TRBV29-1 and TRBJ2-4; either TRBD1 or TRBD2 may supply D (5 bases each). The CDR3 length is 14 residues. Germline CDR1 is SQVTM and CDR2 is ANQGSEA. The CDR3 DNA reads TGCAGCGTAGCCGGGACGGGGAAGAAAACCATTCAGTACTTC. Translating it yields CSVAGTGKKTIQYF.

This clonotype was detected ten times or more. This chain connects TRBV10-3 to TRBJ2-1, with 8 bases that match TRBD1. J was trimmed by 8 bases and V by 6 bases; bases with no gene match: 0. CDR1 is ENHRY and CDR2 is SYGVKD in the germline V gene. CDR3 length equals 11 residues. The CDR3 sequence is CAIRTGDEQFF. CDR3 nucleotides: TGTGCCATCAGGACAGGGGATGAGCAGTTCTTC.

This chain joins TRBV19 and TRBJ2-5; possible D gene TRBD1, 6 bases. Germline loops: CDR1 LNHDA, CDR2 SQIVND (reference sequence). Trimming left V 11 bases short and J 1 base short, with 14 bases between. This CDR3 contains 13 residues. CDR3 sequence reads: CAHVQGSQETQYF. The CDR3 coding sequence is TGTGCCCATGTCCAGGGGAGCCAAGAGACCCAGTACTTC.

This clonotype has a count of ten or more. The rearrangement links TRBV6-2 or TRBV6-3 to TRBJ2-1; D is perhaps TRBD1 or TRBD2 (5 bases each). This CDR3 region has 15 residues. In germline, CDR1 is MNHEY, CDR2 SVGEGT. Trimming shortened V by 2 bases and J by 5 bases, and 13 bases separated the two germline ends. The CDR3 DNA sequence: TGTGCCAGCAGTTACCCACCGGGACGTAACAATGAGCAGTTCTTC. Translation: CASSYPPGRNNEQFF.

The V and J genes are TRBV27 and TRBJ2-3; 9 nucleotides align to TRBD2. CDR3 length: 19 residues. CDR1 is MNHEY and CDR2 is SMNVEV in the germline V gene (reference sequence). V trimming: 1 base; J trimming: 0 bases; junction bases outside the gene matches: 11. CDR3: CASSLLWDTSGLSTDTQYF. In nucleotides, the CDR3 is TGTGCCAGCAGTTTATTGTGGGACACTAGCGGGCTAAGCACAGATACGCAGTATTTT.

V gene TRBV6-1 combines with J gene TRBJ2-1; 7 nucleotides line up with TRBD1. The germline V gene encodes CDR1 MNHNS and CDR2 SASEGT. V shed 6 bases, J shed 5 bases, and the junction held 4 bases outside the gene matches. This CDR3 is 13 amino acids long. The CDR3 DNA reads TGTGCCAGCAGGGGGACAGATAACAATGAGCAGTTCTTC. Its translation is CASRGTDNNEQFF.

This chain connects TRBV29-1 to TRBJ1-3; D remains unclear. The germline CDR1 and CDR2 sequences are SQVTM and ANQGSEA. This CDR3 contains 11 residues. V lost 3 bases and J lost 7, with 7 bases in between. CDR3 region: CSVDSGNTIYF. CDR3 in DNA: TGCAGCGTTGATTCCGGTAACACCATATATTTT.